These 7 T cell receptor beta chains share one sample of origin, sequenced in a study of blood T cell repertoires in COVID-19 (TCRdb year 2020). The method was the immunoSEQ multiplex PCR assay. Sourced from immuneACCESS, this table was stored by TCRdb with only in-frame sequences that have V and J called. A share of the clones is absent; for the studies checked, an unresolved V gene accounts for under half, and the remainder has no known explanation. The sample yields about 410,000 clones; approximately 89% were counted once. The ten largest clones add up to approximately 1.5% of the sample. The source material was peripheral blood. The receptors were sampled from a woman aged 40 to 49 with COVID-19, enrolled during active disease.

The chain is built from TRBV28 and TRBJ2-3; D is undetermined. The V end was cut by 6 bases, the J end by 9 bases, with 16 bases between. There are 13 residues in the CDR3. The V gene's germline CDR1 is MDHEN and CDR2 SYDVKM. CDR3: CASSPNTYGTQYF. As DNA, the CDR3 is TGTGCCAGCAGCCCCAACACATATGGCACGCAGTATTTT. Together with reference TRBV28 and TRBJ2-3, the CDR3 gives the full variable domain: DVKVTQSSRYLVKRTGEKVFLECVQDMDHENMFWYRQDPGLGLRLIYFSYDVKMKEKGDIPEGYSVSREKKERFSLILESASTNQTSMYLCASSPNTYGTQYFGPGTRLTVL.

The chain links TRBV6-5 to TRBJ1-5; TRBD1 aligns across 9 bases. In germline, CDR1 is MNHEY, CDR2 SVGAGI. The V and J ends lost 2 bases and 6 bases, in that order; junction bases with no gene match: 8. This CDR3 is built from 16 residues. The CDR3 DNA reads TGTGCCAGCAGTTACCAGGGACAGGGCCGACCTCAGCCCCAGCATTTT. Translating it yields CASSYQGQGRPQPQHF.

To note about this clone: The same CDR3 also results from other DNA sequences found in this sample. The chain recombines TRBV5-1 with TRBJ2-2; maybe TRBD1 (6 bases). Deletions cut 1 base from V and 2 bases from J, with 9 bases between. The CDR3 covers 15 residues. CDR1 is SGHRS, CDR2 YFSETQ, per germline. In DNA, the CDR3 is TGCGCCAGCAGCTTGCAAGGGGGAAACACCGGGGAGCTGTTTTTT. The encoded protein is CASSLQGGNTGELFF. Using reference TRBV5-1 and TRBJ2-2 for the parts outside the CDR3, the full variable domain is KAGVTQTPRYLIKTRGQQVTLSCSPISGHRSVSWYQQTPGQGLQFLFEYFSETQRNKGNFPGRFSGRQFSNSRSEMNVSTLELGDSALYLCASSLQGGNTGELFFGEGSRLTVL.

This clone is a singleton in its sample. The chain employs TRBV7-9 and TRBJ1-2, with D perhaps TRBD1 (5 bases). V was clipped by 5 bases and J by 6 bases, with 13 bases between them. The CDR3 is made up of 13 amino acids. Germline CDR1 and CDR2: SEHNR and FQNEAQ (reference sequence). The CDR3: CASSPRAGHGYTF. For the CDR3, the DNA is TGTGCCAGCAGCCCCCGGGCAGGGCATGGCTACACCTTC.

Here the CDR3 reads CASSQEIPQGKDTQYF. In DNA, the CDR3 is TGTGCCAGCAGCCAAGAAATTCCCCAGGGGAAGGATACGCAGTATTTT. The chain recombines TRBV4-2 with TRBJ2-3; tentative D call: TRBD1 (6 bases). The germline V gene encodes CDR1 LGHNA and CDR2 YNFKEQ. CDR3 length: 16 amino acids. The V end was cut by 0 bases, the J end by 6 bases, with 16 bases between.

The chain recombines TRBV20-1 with TRBJ2-3; TRBD2 is a possible D gene (5 bases). CDR1 and CDR2 (germline): DFQATT, SNEGSKA (reference sequence). V was clipped by 3 bases and J by 2 bases, with 15 bases between them. This CDR3 region has 15 residues. DNA for the CDR3: TGCAGTGCTAGTAAGATAGACGGGAACACAGATACGCAGTATTTT. Translated: CSASKIDGNTDTQYF.

The rearrangement joins TRBV18 to TRBJ1-3; D may be TRBD1 (6 bases). Trimming removed 3 bases at V and 2 bases at J, with 14 bases between. The length of the CDR3 is 16 residues. Germline assignment: CDR1 KGHSH and CDR2 LQKENI. Here the CDR3 DNA reads TGTGCCAGCTCACCCCCGTCCCAGGGGACTGGAAACACCATATATTTT. It translates to CASSPPSQGTGNTIYF. The full variable domain, rest sourced from reference TRBV18 and TRBJ1-3, is NAGVMQNPRHLVRRRGQEARLRCSPMKGHSHVYWYRQLPEEGLKFMVYLQKENIIDESGMPKERFSAEFPKEGPSILRIQQVVRGDSAAYFCASSPPSQGTGNTIYFGEGSWLTVV.